A selection of T cell receptor beta chains follows, all from one sample in a study of naive and memory T cell subsets. From the UMI-ligation and nested PCR reads, TCRdb called clonotypes with MiXCR, one entry per CDR3 protein. The sample lists some 83,000 distinct CDR3 sequences; approximately 9.2% were seen once. Specimen: naive CD8+ T cells from blood. All receptors come from a human donor in good health. The CDR3 runs from the conserved cysteine through the conserved F or W. D genes are given only for firm matches. Clone size, where shown, is once, few, many, or a class for clones that have expanded.

abundance	d_gene	v_gene	j_gene	CDR3nt	CDR3aa
NA	NA	TRBV12-5	TRBJ2-7	TGTGCTAGTGGTTTGAGGAGCTACGAGCAGTACTTC	CASGLRSYEQYF
few	TRBD1	TRBV3-1	TRBJ2-7	TGTGCCAGCAGCCACGGGACAGGGTTATACGAGCAGTACTTC	CASSHGTGLYEQYF
few	NA	TRBV11-3	TRBJ2-2	TGTGCCAGCAGCTTAGATATCCCCGGGGAGCTGTTTTTT	CASSLDIPGELFF
NA	TRBD2	TRBV11-1	TRBJ2-1	TGTGCCAGCAGGGGGAGTGGCCTAGCGGATAACAATGAGCAGTTCTTC	CASRGSGLADNNEQFF
many	NA	TRBV12-3/TRBV12-4	TRBJ1-1	TGTGCCAGCAGTTTTGGGGATACTGAAGCTTTCTTT	CASSFGDTEAFF
NA	NA	TRBV6-2/TRBV6-3	TRBJ1-1	TGTGCCAGCAGTTACACCAGACCCGACACTGAAGCTTTCTTT	CASSYTRPDTEAFF
NA	NA	TRBV4-1	TRBJ1-1	TGCGCCAGCAGCCATTCCCGGGAGAACACTGAAGCTTTCTTT	CASSHSRENTEAFF
NA	NA	TRBV28	TRBJ2-7	TGTGCCAGCTGCCCCCGGACGGAAGGCCCGGGCGAGCAGTACTTC	CASCPRTEGPGEQYF
NA	NA	TRBV12-5	TRBJ1-1	TGTGCTAGTGGTTTGGTACTTGAGAGCACTGAAGCTTTCTTT	CASGLVLESTEAFF
NA	NA	TRBV7-2	TRBJ1-1	TGTGCCAGCAGCTTACGGGCGAAGGGCACTGAAGCTTTCTTT	CASSLRAKGTEAFF
many	NA	TRBV27	TRBJ2-5	TGTGCCAGCAGTCCCGGGGAGACCCAGTACTTC	CASSPGETQYF
NA	TRBD1	TRBV12-3/TRBV12-4	TRBJ1-2	TGTGCCAGCCAGACAGGGGGCAATGGCTACACCTTC	CASQTGGNGYTF
many	TRBD2	TRBV7-9	TRBJ2-7	TGTGCCAGCAGCCCCTTCTCCAGCGGGAGCTACGAGCAGTACTTC	CASSPFSSGSYEQYF
NA	TRBD1	TRBV7-9	TRBJ2-4	TGTGCCAGCAGCACCGGCGGACAGGGGGAAAACATTCAGTACTTC	CASSTGGQGENIQYF
many	NA	TRBV6-6	TRBJ1-1	TGTGCCAGCAAGCTCCTGCCCGGTGATTTGGACACTGAAGCTTTCTTT	CASKLLPGDLDTEAFF
many	NA	TRBV7-6	TRBJ2-1	TGTGCCAGCAGCTTAGCCGACGGCAATGAGCAGTTCTTC	CASSLADGNEQFF
many	NA	TRBV24-1	TRBJ2-2	TGTGCCACCCAGCCAGGGTACACCGGGGAGCTGTTTTTT	CATQPGYTGELFF
NA	TRBD2	TRBV6-5	TRBJ2-1	TGTGCCAGCAGCTTTTCCCCCACTAGCGGTGAGCAGTTCTTC	CASSFSPTSGEQFF
NA	NA	TRBV27	TRBJ2-3	TGTGCCAGCAGTAAAGTCCGAGGAGGCACAGATACGCAGTATTTT	CASSKVRGGTDTQYF
few	NA	TRBV3-1	TRBJ2-7	TGTGCCAGCAGCCAAGGGCGCGAGCAGTACTTC	CASSQGREQYF
NA	TRBD2	TRBV7-9	TRBJ2-2	TGTGCCAGCAGCTCAAATAGCGGGCTGAACACCGGGGAGCTGTTTTTT	CASSSNSGLNTGELFF
few	NA	TRBV2	TRBJ2-3	TGTGCCAGCGCCAGTATCGGGAGCACAGATACGCAGTATTTT	CASASIGSTDTQYF
few	NA	TRBV12-3/TRBV12-4	TRBJ2-7	TGTGCCAGCAAACGACCAGGCTCCGAGCAGTACTTC	CASKRPGSEQYF
few	TRBD2	TRBV4-2	TRBJ2-1	TGTGCCAGCAGCCAAGAACTAGCGGGGGACAATGAGCAGTTCTTC	CASSQELAGDNEQFF
many	NA	TRBV7-9	TRBJ2-6	TGTGCCAGCACTCCTCCGTGGGAGTCTGGGGCCAACGTCCTGACTTTC	CASTPPWESGANVLTF
NA	NA	TRBV5-1	TRBJ2-7	TGCGCCAGCAGCTCAGCCTTCAGCGGTGCCTACGAGCAGTACTTC	CASSSAFSGAYEQYF
many	TRBD2	TRBV7-9	TRBJ2-1	TGTGCCAGCAGTTCACCCGTAGTGGGAGGGGTTGAGCAGTTCTTC	CASSSPVVGGVEQFF
few	NA	TRBV3-1	TRBJ2-4	TGTGCCAGCAGCCAAGATACGAGTACCAAAAACATTCAGTACTTC	CASSQDTSTKNIQYF
few	NA	TRBV5-1	TRBJ2-5	TGCGCCAGCAGCTCTGGGTACAATACAGGGATCAGGGAGACCCAGTACTTC	CASSSGYNTGIRETQYF
few	NA	TRBV28	TRBJ2-1	TGTGCCAGCACAAGGGGTAGCCGGTCCTACAATGAGCAGTTCTTC	CASTRGSRSYNEQFF